This TCR beta chain was obtained from a study of blood T cell repertoires in COVID-19. In the study overall: Italy, Spain and the United States were the sources of the convalescent and acute COVID-19 samples. Sources were T cells, B-cell-depleted T cells, or PBMCs; the material itself was cDNA or gDNA.

With 0 bases removed from V and 5 bases from J, the gap between germline ends came to 11 bases. This CDR3 region has 14 residues. The V gene's germline CDR1 is SGHRS and CDR2 YFSETQ. Under the authors' procedure: Reference gene primers were amplified, and this amplification served to estimate nucleated cell counts. Produced via immunoSEQ multiplex PCR; TCRdb's table is partial and in-frame only. The DNA was the basis for D and trimming; V, J and clone size are from that table. The data show around 160,000 clones, with 75% to 85% seen just once and over 10% held by the top ten. The sequencing sample was made of peripheral blood. This sequence was found in a man aged 60 to 75 with active or convalescent COVID-19. The genes are TRBV5-1 and TRBJ1-2; D possibly corresponds to TRBD1 (5 bases). This CDR3 is CASSLVQGTYGYTF. CDR3 DNA sequence: TGCGCCAGCAGCTTGGTTCAGGGAACTTATGGCTACACCTTC.